What follows are 27 T cell receptor beta chains derived from one specimen sequenced in a study of blood T cell repertoires in COVID-19. Repertoires were generated with immunoSEQ multiplex PCR, while TCRdb's copy carries only in-frame clones and drops some. The repertoire has some 83,000 clones, about 87% of them found once; the top ten carry 7.5% to 9.5%. The sample taken for sequencing was peripheral blood. The receptor source for this set is a man at least 80 years old with active or convalescent COVID-19.

V and J are TRBV3-1 (or the pseudogene TRBV3-2) and TRBJ1-4, with 9 nucleotides matching TRBD1. Unmatched junction bases numbered 5, after V lost 0 bases and J lost 3 bases. CDR1 LGHDT and CDR2 YNNKEL come from the germline V gene (reference sequence). The CDR3 is made up of 17 amino acids. The CDR3 sequence is CASSQEGTGRSNEKLFF. CDR3 coding DNA: TGTGCCAGCAGCCAAGAAGGGACAGGGCGGTCTAATGAAAAACTGTTTTTT.

In nucleotides, the CDR3 is TGTGCCAGCAGCCAAGATAGTGGGCTTTGGCGTACCTCTGGGGCCAACGTCCTGACTTTC. This codes for CASSQDSGLWRTSGANVLTF. V gene TRBV14 combines with J gene TRBJ2-6, with D uncertain. This CDR3 has 20 residues. Germline V gives CDR1 SGHDN, CDR2 FVKESK. Trimming took off 0 bases at V and 0 bases at J, with 18 bases between the two ends. Complete variable domain (other parts from reference TRBV14 and TRBJ2-6): EAGVTQFPSHSVIEKGQTVTLRCDPISGHDNLYWYRRVMGKEIKFLLHFVKESKQDESGMPNNRFLAERTGGTYSTLKVQPAELEDSGVYFCASSQDSGLWRTSGANVLTFGAGSRLTVL.

This clone showed up just once. CDR3 bases: TGCAGTGCTAGTATGCTGGACAGGGAGATTGGCGGCTACACCTTC. Translation gives CSASMLDREIGGYTF. The V gene is TRBV20-1, the J gene TRBJ1-2; 8 nucleotides line up with TRBD1. The CDR3 sequence is 15 residues long. The J segment lost 8 bases and the V segment lost 3 bases, leaving 14 bases of the junction unmatched. The germline V gene has CDR1 DFQATT and CDR2 SNEGSKA (reference sequence).

The rearrangement uses TRBV2 and TRBJ1-4, with 7 nucleotides matching TRBD1. This CDR3 region has 14 residues. CDR1 and CDR2 (germline): SNHLY, FYNNEI. The V and J ends lost 6 bases and 7 bases, in that order; junction bases with no gene match: 8. The CDR3 reads CASRATGVGEKLFF. Written as DNA, the CDR3 is TGTGCCAGCAGGGCCACAGGGGTTGGTGAAAAACTGTTTTTT.

This clone has only a few counts. The V call is TRBV6-1, the J call TRBJ1-3, with TRBD1 matching 8 bases. V was pared by 2 bases and J by 7 bases, with 4 bases of the junction left unmatched. CDR1 MNHNS and CDR2 SASEGT come from the germline V gene. The CDR3 is 14 amino acids. The CDR3 protein is CASSERRGQNTIYF. The CDR3 nucleotides are TGTGCCAGCAGTGAACGCAGGGGGCAGAACACCATATATTTT.

The CDR3 bases are TGTGCCTGGAGTAGACAAGACTCTGGAAACACCATATATTTT. This gives the protein CAWSRQDSGNTIYF. The rearrangement joins TRBV30 to TRBJ1-3; D uncertain. Between the trimmed V and J ends, which lost 2 bases and 0 bases, there was a span of 8 bases. Germline V gene lookup returns CDR1 GTSNPN and CDR2 SVGIG (reference sequence). The CDR3 covers 14 residues.

The rearrangement uses TRBV20-1 and TRBJ1-2, with D possibly TRBD1 on 5 matching bases. Trimming took off 6 bases at V and 5 bases at J, with 7 bases between the two ends. Germline loops: CDR1 DFQATT, CDR2 SNEGSKA (reference sequence). The CDR3 contains 10 residues. The CDR3 region has the DNA TGCAGTGCCAAGGGGTATGGCTACACCTTC. Protein product: CSAKGYGYTF.

The J gene is TRBJ1-5, the V gene TRBV2; possibly TRBD1 for D (5 bases). The CDR3 runs 14 residues. The V gene lost 8 bases and the J gene lost 5 bases, with 16 bases spanning the gap. Germline-derived CDR1 and CDR2 are SNHLY and FYNNEI. The CDR3 coding sequence is TGTGCCAGCGGGTTGAGACAGCAGTATCAGCCCCAGCATTTT. Encoded protein: CASGLRQQYQPQHF.

Here the CDR3 reads CASSYAVNQPQHF. The CDR3 DNA follows: TGTGCCAGCAGTTACGCAGTCAATCAGCCCCAGCATTTT. The chain recombines TRBV6-5 with TRBJ1-5; unclear D gene. Germline V gene sequence: CDR1 MNHEY, CDR2 SVGAGI. Trimming took off 2 bases at V and 3 bases at J, with 5 bases between the two ends. This CDR3 spans 13 amino acids.

The J gene is TRBJ2-2, the V gene TRBV4-2, with D perhaps TRBD1 (6 bases). This CDR3 spans 14 amino acids. Per germline, CDR1 LGHNA and CDR2 YNFKEQ. Trimming removed 3 bases from V and 6 bases from J, with 11 bases in between. The CDR3 DNA reads as TGTGCCAGCAGCCATGGACAGTTGGCCGGGGAGCTGTTTTTT. It yields the protein CASSHGQLAGELFF.

The rearrangement uses TRBV18 and TRBJ2-3; unclear D gene. The CDR3 length is 16 residues. V lost 2 bases and J lost 0, with 12 bases in between. CDR1 and CDR2 from the germline V gene are KGHSH and LQKENI. The CDR3 protein is CASSPVPTTSTDTQYF. Here the CDR3 DNA reads TGTGCCAGCTCACCAGTCCCCACTACTAGCACAGATACGCAGTATTTT.

This clone showed up just once. This chain connects TRBV15 to TRBJ1-4; D call uncertain. The CDR3 is 15 residues long. Trimming took off 0 bases at V and 1 base at J, with 6 bases between the two ends. Germline V gene lookup returns CDR1 LNHNV and CDR2 YYDKDF (reference sequence). The CDR3 DNA follows: TGTGCCACCAGCAGAGACCCCAGAACTAATGAAAAACTGTTTTTT. Protein sequence: CATSRDPRTNEKLFF.

The rearrangement joins TRBV29-1 to TRBJ2-3; unclear D gene. Germline V gene lookup returns CDR1 SQVTM and CDR2 ANQGSEA. This CDR3 is built from 13 residues. V was clipped by 7 bases and J by 1 base, with 12 bases between them. The CDR3 region has the DNA TGCAGCGCCAATCCTCGGGGCACAGATACGCAGTATTTT. Its translation is CSANPRGTDTQYF.

V and J are TRBV28 and TRBJ1-5, with D perhaps TRBD1 (6 bases). V was trimmed by 0 bases and J by 0 bases, leaving 9 bases between them. Germline V gene sequence: CDR1 MDHEN, CDR2 SYDVKM. The CDR3 is 16 amino acids. CDR3 residues: CASSLWDSYSNQPQHF. In DNA, the CDR3 is TGTGCCAGCAGTTTATGGGACAGTTATAGCAATCAGCCCCAGCATTTT.

The V gene is TRBV25-1, the J gene TRBJ1-2; 11 bases map to TRBD1. The CDR3 is made up of 14 amino acids. CDR1 and CDR2 from the germline V gene are MGHDK and SYGVNS. The ends lost 6 bases at V and 5 bases at J; junction bases unmatched: 5. CDR3 bases: TGTGCCAGCAGGGGACAGGGGGTATTATATGGCTACACCTTC. Protein sequence: CASRGQGVLYGYTF.

The gene calls are TRBV13 and TRBJ1-5; D may be TRBD1 (5 bases). Trimming removed 0 bases at V and 7 bases at J, with 7 bases between. Germline V gene data show CDR1 as PRHDT and CDR2 as FYEKMQ (reference sequence). The CDR3 has 13 residues. In nucleotides, the CDR3 is TGTGCCAGCAGCTTAGGCCGGGGGCAGCCCCAGCATTTT. It encodes CASSLGRGQPQHF.

J is TRBJ2-3 and V is TRBV5-1; 7 bases match TRBD1. J gave up 3 bases and V 4 bases, and 8 bases lay outside the gene matches. The germline CDR1 and CDR2 sequences are SGHRS and YFSETQ. The CDR3 has 15 amino acids. The CDR3 nucleotides read TGCGCCAGCAGCGACACAGGGGCCAAAACAGATACGCAGTATTTT. It specifies CASSDTGAKTDTQYF. Combining the CDR3 with reference TRBV5-1 and TRBJ2-3 gives the whole variable domain KAGVTQTPRYLIKTRGQQVTLSCSPISGHRSVSWYQQTPGQGLQFLFEYFSETQRNKGNFPGRFSGRQFSNSRSEMNVSTLELGDSALYLCASSDTGAKTDTQYFGPGTRLTVL.

This chain joins TRBV6-1 and TRBJ2-7; TRBD2 agrees at 11 bases. The CDR3 runs 15 residues. Unmatched junction bases numbered 3, after V lost 2 bases and J lost 3 bases. Per the germline V gene, CDR1 is MNHNS and CDR2 is SASEGT. The CDR3 sequence: CASSELAGGRYEQYV. In DNA form, the CDR3 reads TGTGCCAGCAGTGAACTAGCGGGAGGACGCTACGAGCAGTACGTC.

V is TRBV10-2 and J is TRBJ1-4; TRBD1 matches 7 bases. The germline gives CDR1 WSHSY, CDR2 SAAADI. V was clipped by 5 bases and J by 4 bases; unmatched bases: 16. The length of the CDR3 is 18 residues. DNA for the CDR3: TGCGCCAGCAGTAACCGGGACAGCCTGGAAGGGTTTAATGAAAAACTGTTTTTT. This gives the protein CASSNRDSLEGFNEKLFF.

The CDR3 sequence is CAWTLKRAGGFRAEAFF. Written as DNA, the CDR3 is TGTGCCTGGACTCTTAAGCGGGCAGGGGGGTTCCGGGCTGAAGCTTTCTTT. This chain joins TRBV30 and TRBJ1-1; 7 bases are a match to TRBD1. This CDR3 comprises 17 residues. Trimming at V came to 4 bases and at J to 6 bases, leaving 20 bases not matched to a gene. Germline assignment: CDR1 GTSNPN and CDR2 SVGIG (reference sequence).

V is TRBV27 and J is TRBJ1-3; D might be TRBD1 (5 bases). Trimming removed 1 base at V and 0 bases at J, with 10 bases between. CDR1 is MNHEY and CDR2 is SMNVEV in the germline V gene (reference sequence). This CDR3 spans 16 amino acids. The CDR3 reads CASSLYGGDSGNTIYF. DNA of the CDR3: TGTGCCAGCAGTTTATATGGGGGGGACTCTGGAAACACCATATATTTT.

The V gene is TRBV10-3, the J gene TRBJ2-3; a weak D match, TRBD1 (6 bases). The V end lost 7 bases, the J end lost 4 bases, and 15 bases lay between the germline ends. CDR1 is ENHRY, CDR2 SYGVKD, per germline. CDR3 length: 14 amino acids. CDR3 sequence reads: CAIKGEMSPDTQYF. The CDR3 coding sequence is TGTGCCATCAAGGGGGAAATGAGCCCAGATACGCAGTATTTT.

The rearrangement links TRBV3-1 (or the pseudogene TRBV3-2) to TRBJ2-7, with 12 bases aligning to TRBD2. The V gene's germline CDR1 is LGHDT and CDR2 YNNKEL (reference sequence). This CDR3 has 18 residues. The V gene end was trimmed by 1 base and the J gene end by 7 bases; junction bases not matched to a gene: 14. The CDR3 region is CASSQGLASGGAGSEQYV. In DNA form, the CDR3 reads TGTGCCAGCAGCCAAGGGTTAGCTAGCGGGGGGGCCGGATCTGAGCAGTACGTC.

The rearrangement joins TRBV5-1 to TRBJ1-1; no definite D call. CDR1 SGHRS and CDR2 YFSETQ come from the germline V gene. Trimming took 4 bases from V and 1 from J, leaving 11 bases between them. The CDR3 spans 14 residues. This CDR3 reads CASSITRGNTEAFF. In DNA form, the CDR3 reads TGCGCCAGCAGCATCACCAGAGGGAACACTGAAGCTTTCTTT. The entire variable domain, with the rest obtained from reference TRBV5-1 and TRBJ1-1, is as follows: KAGVTQTPRYLIKTRGQQVTLSCSPISGHRSVSWYQQTPGQGLQFLFEYFSETQRNKGNFPGRFSGRQFSNSRSEMNVSTLELGDSALYLCASSITRGNTEAFFGQGTRLTVV.

The chain links TRBV3-1 (or the pseudogene TRBV3-2) to TRBJ1-2; D perhaps matches TRBD1 (5 bases). This CDR3 has 15 residues. The V and J ends lost 0 bases and 7 bases respectively, with 15 bases between them. Germline CDR1 is LGHDT and CDR2 is YNNKEL (reference sequence). The CDR3 reads CASSQDLRVQGGYTF. The DNA for the CDR3 is TGTGCCAGCAGCCAAGACCTCCGGGTCCAGGGTGGCTACACCTTC.

The V call is TRBV27, the J call TRBJ2-4, with TRBD2 matching over 9 bases. The CDR3 spans 17 residues. The germline V gene has CDR1 MNHEY and CDR2 SMNVEV (reference sequence). V was pared by 2 bases and J by 8 bases, with 13 bases of the junction left unmatched. The CDR3 region is CASSLRQIAGVSDIQYF. The CDR3 DNA reads as TGTGCCAGCAGTTTAAGGCAGATAGCGGGAGTTTCAGACATTCAGTACTTC.

The chain links TRBV18 to TRBJ2-3; the match to TRBD1 covers 8 bases. The V gene end was trimmed by 4 bases and the J gene end by 7 bases; junction bases not matched to a gene: 7. The CDR3 covers 14 residues. From germline, CDR1 is KGHSH and CDR2 LQKENI. CDR3 residues: CASSHDRGPNTQYF. The CDR3 DNA sequence: TGTGCCAGCTCACATGACAGGGGACCTAATACGCAGTATTTT.